The T cell receptor (beta chain) under discussion was sequenced for a study of blood T cell repertoires in COVID-19. Turning to the study itself: The United States, Italy and Spain supplied acute and convalescent COVID-19 samples.

This CDR3 is 16 amino acids long. In germline, CDR1 is MDHEN, CDR2 SYDVKM. Trimming left V 4 bases short and J 1 base short, with 15 bases between. In the original processing: Estimation of nucleated cell counts relied on the amplification of reference gene primers. Libraries were prepared by immunoSEQ multiplex PCR; TCRdb keeps only in-frame clonotypes and omits some of them. Clone size and V and J calls were adopted from that table, with D and trimming inferred from the DNA. Among 50,000 to 55,000 clones listed, around 85% were seen once. J is TRBJ2-3 and V is TRBV28, with a weak D call TRBD2 (6 bases). The TCR was taken from a man aged 55 to 70 with acute or convalescent COVID-19. Sequenced material: peripheral blood. The CDR3 reads CASSSPGRIGTDTQYF. CDR3 DNA: TGTGCCAGCAGTTCCCCGGGGAGGATTGGCACAGATACGCAGTATTTT.